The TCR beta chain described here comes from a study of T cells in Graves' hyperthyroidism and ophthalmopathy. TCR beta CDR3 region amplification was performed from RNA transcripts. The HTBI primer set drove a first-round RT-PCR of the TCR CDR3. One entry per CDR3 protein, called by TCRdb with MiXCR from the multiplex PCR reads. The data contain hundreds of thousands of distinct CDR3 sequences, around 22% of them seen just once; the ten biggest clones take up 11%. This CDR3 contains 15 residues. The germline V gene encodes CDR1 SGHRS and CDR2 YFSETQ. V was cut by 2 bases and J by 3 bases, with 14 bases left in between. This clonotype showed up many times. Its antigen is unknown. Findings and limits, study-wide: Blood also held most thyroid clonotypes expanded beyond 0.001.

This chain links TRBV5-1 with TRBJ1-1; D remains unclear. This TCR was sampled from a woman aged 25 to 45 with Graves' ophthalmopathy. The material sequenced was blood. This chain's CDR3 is CASSFQYFSDTEAFF. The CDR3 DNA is TGCGCCAGCAGCTTTCAATATTTCTCCGACACTGAAGCTTTCTTT.